This T cell receptor (beta chain) was profiled in a study of graft-versus-host responses after intestinal transplantation. The data were produced by immunoSEQ multiplex PCR, yet TCRdb's version contains in-frame clones alone and is incomplete. Seen here are about 93,000 clones, over 85% observed once, and the top ten hold 0.4% to 0.6%. In the case of this clone: Its antigen remains unknown.

CDR1 and CDR2 (germline): DFQATT, SNEGSKA (reference sequence). Trimming shortened V by 4 bases and J by 5 bases, and 8 bases separated the two germline ends. The CDR3 runs 11 residues. The TCR comes from a human donor who received an intestinal transplant. The rearrangement joins TRBV20-1 to TRBJ1-1, with D possibly being TRBD1 (5 bases). The sample here was unstimulated CD8+ T cells sorted from spleen or lymph node cells, taken before intestinal transplant. The CDR3 bases are TGCAGTGCTATTAGGGGAACTGAAGCTTTCTTT. Translating it yields CSAIRGTEAFF.